This section outlines one T cell receptor (beta chain) sequence together with its context. Its antigen is unidentified. Trimming left V 5 bases short and J 2 bases short, with 18 bases between. The germline V gene has CDR1 DFQATT and CDR2 SNEGSKA (reference sequence). There are 15 residues in the CDR3. The data belong to a study of T-cell memory formation after mild COVID-19. Study-level findings and limits: Researchers could not confirm that second-wave clones peaking on day 37 targeted SARS-CoV-2.

TCRdb reprocessed the 5' RACE reads via MiXCR and lists one record per CDR3 protein. The sample yields about 190,000 distinct CDR3 sequences, 10% seen once. Material for sequencing was PBMCs or a T cell subset sorted from them (not recorded which). The origin of this receptor is a man younger than 35 who had mild COVID-19 (a few samples of this study predate the infection). Cell type and time point are not known. The V call is TRBV20-1, the J call TRBJ1-2; the D gene is possibly TRBD1 (6 bases). The CDR3 DNA sequence: TGCAGTGCTGACCTCAGGGGTACAGGGAACTATGGCTACACCTTC. Its translation: CSADLRGTGNYGYTF.